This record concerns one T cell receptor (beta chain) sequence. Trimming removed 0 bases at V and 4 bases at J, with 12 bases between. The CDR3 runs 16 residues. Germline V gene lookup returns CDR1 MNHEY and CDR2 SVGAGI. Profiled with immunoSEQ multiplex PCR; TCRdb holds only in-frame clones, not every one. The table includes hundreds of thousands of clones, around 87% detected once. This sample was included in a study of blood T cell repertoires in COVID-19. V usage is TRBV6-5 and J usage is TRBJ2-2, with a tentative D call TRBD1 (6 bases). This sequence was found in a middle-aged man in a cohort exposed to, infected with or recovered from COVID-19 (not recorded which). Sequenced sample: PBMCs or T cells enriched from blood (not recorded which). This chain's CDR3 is CASSYSQGRGTGELFF. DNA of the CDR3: TGTGCCAGCAGTTACTCACAGGGTCGGGGCACCGGGGAGCTGTTTTTT.